A single sample is the source of the 16 T cell receptor beta chains below, sequenced in a study of control samples from healthy donors and cancer patients. Assay used: immunoSEQ multiplex PCR; TCRdb lists only in-frame clones, some missing. The sample yields approximately 110,000 clones, 83% seen once. Sample: blood. All receptors derive from a woman aged 45-65 years in good health.

The genes are TRBV7-2 and TRBJ2-7, with D perhaps TRBD2 (6 bases). The CDR3 is made up of 12 amino acids. CDR1 SGHTA and CDR2 FQGNSA come from the germline V gene. Trimming took 4 bases from V and 7 from J, leaving 11 bases between them. The CDR3 region is CASSSLGREQYF. DNA of the CDR3: TGTGCCAGCAGCTCCCTGGGGAGGGAGCAGTACTTC.

This chain connects TRBV5-8 to TRBJ1-5; unclear D gene. The V end was cut by 1 base, the J end by 1 base, with 12 bases between. The CDR3 consists of 16 residues. The germline V gene encodes CDR1 SGHTS and CDR2 YDEGEE. CDR3 sequence: CASSLRGEGSNQPQHF. CDR3 DNA: TGTGCCAGCAGCTTGCGGGGAGAAGGAAGCAATCAGCCCCAGCATTTT.

The rearrangement joins TRBV6-2 or TRBV6-3 to TRBJ2-2; D may correspond to TRBD1 or TRBD2 (6 bases each). The CDR3 runs to 15 residues. Germline V CDR1 and CDR2: MNHEY, SVGEGT. The V gene lost 2 bases and the J gene lost 14 bases, with 21 bases spanning the gap. The CDR3 loop reads CASSYTRGDAPSLFF. The CDR3 nucleotides are TGTGCCAGCAGTTACACAAGGGGGGATGCACCCAGTCTGTTTTTT.

The chain couples TRBV19 to TRBJ1-5; a weak D match, TRBD1 (5 bases). Trimming shortened V by 5 bases and J by 0 bases, and 14 bases separated the two germline ends. This CDR3 is built from 16 residues. Germline lookup yields CDR1 LNHDA and CDR2 SQIVND (reference sequence). CDR3 in amino acids: CASSLSRVYSNQPQHF. The CDR3 coding sequence is TGTGCCAGTAGTTTATCCAGGGTGTATAGCAATCAGCCCCAGCATTTT.

The chain is built from TRBV2 and TRBJ2-5; TRBD1 aligns across 9 bases. The CDR3 extends over 17 amino acids. The V and J ends lost 2 bases and 5 bases, in that order; junction bases with no gene match: 12. Germline CDR1 reads SNHLY; CDR2 reads FYNNEI. The CDR3 nucleotides are TGTGCCAGCAGTGAATGGTTCGGGGGACAGGGTGGGGAGACCCAGTACTTC. Translating it yields CASSEWFGGQGGETQYF.

The genes are TRBV3-1 (or the pseudogene TRBV3-2) and TRBJ2-1, with TRBD2 as a possible D gene (6 bases). CDR1 LGHDT and CDR2 YNNKEL come from the germline V gene (reference sequence). The CDR3 is 13 residues long. V was trimmed by 3 bases and J by 4 bases, leaving 7 bases between them. The DNA of the CDR3 is TGTGCCAGCAGCCATCGGGAGTACAATGAGCAGTTCTTC. Its translation: CASSHREYNEQFF.

The rearrangement uses TRBV7-2 and TRBJ2-7, with TRBD1 as a possible D gene (6 bases). The germline CDR1 and CDR2 sequences are SGHTA and FQGNSA. V lost 4 bases and J 0 bases, leaving 13 bases between the germline ends. The CDR3 runs 15 residues. The CDR3 protein is CASSYTGFSSYEQYF. CDR3 DNA: TGTGCCAGCAGCTACACAGGGTTTAGCTCCTACGAGCAGTACTTC.

This clone was seen only once. The chain links TRBV10-1 to TRBJ1-4; D perhaps matches TRBD1 (6 bases). Between the trimmed V and J ends, which lost 6 bases and 7 bases, there was a span of 18 bases. The CDR3 has 15 residues. Germline assignment: CDR1 WNHNN and CDR2 SYGVQD (reference sequence). The CDR3 here is CASSLLGGQIEKLFF. In DNA, the CDR3 is TGCGCCAGCAGCCTACTAGGGGGACAAATTGAAAAACTGTTTTTT.

The chain employs TRBV3-1 (or the pseudogene TRBV3-2) and TRBJ2-7; the D gene is possibly TRBD2 (6 bases). V dropped 0 bases and J dropped 6 bases, with 12 bases sitting between them. The CDR3 runs 14 residues. Germline values: CDR1 LGHDT, CDR2 YNNKEL (reference sequence). DNA of the CDR3: TGTGCCAGCAGCCAAGACAGTTGGGGGGTCGAGCAGTACTTC. The encoded protein is CASSQDSWGVEQYF.

In DNA form, the CDR3 reads TGTGCCGCAACACCGGATGACAATGAGCAGTTCTTC. Amino acids: CAATPDDNEQFF. The rearrangement links TRBV28 to TRBJ2-1; D remains ambiguous. The CDR3 runs to 12 residues. Germline CDR1 reads MDHEN; CDR2 reads SYDVKM. V was pared by 11 bases and J by 5 bases, with 13 bases between.

The rearrangement joins TRBV11-2 to TRBJ1-5; D is uncertain. V gave up 0 bases and J gave up 0 bases, with 12 bases separating them. The CDR3 spans 17 residues. Germline values: CDR1 SGHAT, CDR2 FQNNGV. In DNA, the CDR3 is TGTGCCAGCAGCTTAGATCCGGCAGAATATAGCAATCAGCCCCAGCATTTT. Protein product: CASSLDPAEYSNQPQHF.

The rearrangement links TRBV11-3 to TRBJ2-7; no clear D gene. Germline V CDR1 and CDR2: SGHNT, YENEEA. V shed 1 base and J shed 6 bases, with 4 bases lying between them. The CDR3 runs 11 residues. The CDR3 loop reads CASSLGLEQYF. CDR3 nucleotide sequence: TGTGCCAGCAGCTTAGGACTCGAGCAGTACTTC.

The chain has TRBV11-2 and TRBJ2-5; 10 bases are shared with TRBD1. CDR1 is SGHAT and CDR2 is FQNNGV in the germline V gene. The CDR3 loop spans 15 amino acids. The J segment lost 2 bases and the V segment lost 5 bases, leaving 5 bases of the junction unmatched. CDR3 sequence: CASSKGTGVQETQYF. The CDR3 DNA reads TGTGCCAGCAGCAAGGGGACAGGGGTGCAAGAGACCCAGTACTTC. The whole variable domain, remainder taken from reference TRBV11-2 and TRBJ2-5, is EAGVAQSPRYKIIEKRQSVAFWCNPISGHATLYWYQQILGQGPKLLIQFQNNGVVDDSQLPKDRFSAERLKGVDSTLKIQPAKLEDSAVYLCASSKGTGVQETQYFGPGTRLLVL.

The J gene is TRBJ2-1, the V gene TRBV11-2; D tentatively fits TRBD1 or TRBD2 (5 bases each). The CDR3 has 14 residues. The V gene lost 7 bases and the J gene lost 2 bases, with 12 bases spanning the gap. The germline gives CDR1 SGHAT, CDR2 FQNNGV. This chain's CDR3 is CASNGVGAYNEQFF. In nucleotides, the CDR3 is TGTGCCAGCAACGGAGTGGGGGCCTACAATGAGCAGTTCTTC.

The table lists this clone with a few counts. This CDR3 is CASSPGLAGVDTQYF. The CDR3 region has the DNA TGTGCCAGCAGCCCAGGACTAGCGGGGGTAGATACGCAGTATTTT. The chain couples TRBV7-9 to TRBJ2-3, with TRBD2 matching over 13 bases. V shed 5 bases and J 5 bases; nucleotides not matched to a gene: 4. This CDR3 is 15 amino acids long. In germline, CDR1 is SEHNR, CDR2 FQNEAQ (reference sequence). Using reference TRBV7-9 and TRBJ2-3 for the parts outside the CDR3, the full variable domain is DTGVSQNPRHKITKRGQNVTFRCDPISEHNRLYWYRQTLGQGPEFLTYFQNEAQLEKSRLLSDRFSAERPKGSFSTLEIQRTEQGDSAMYLCASSPGLAGVDTQYFGPGTRLTVL.

This chain links TRBV18 with TRBJ1-2; no clear D gene. CDR1 is KGHSH and CDR2 is LQKENI in the germline V gene. V gave up 3 bases and J gave up 4 bases, with 6 bases separating them. This CDR3 is built from 12 residues. In DNA, the CDR3 is TGTGCCAGCTCACCGGGCGGCTATGGCTACACCTTC. As protein: CASSPGGYGYTF.